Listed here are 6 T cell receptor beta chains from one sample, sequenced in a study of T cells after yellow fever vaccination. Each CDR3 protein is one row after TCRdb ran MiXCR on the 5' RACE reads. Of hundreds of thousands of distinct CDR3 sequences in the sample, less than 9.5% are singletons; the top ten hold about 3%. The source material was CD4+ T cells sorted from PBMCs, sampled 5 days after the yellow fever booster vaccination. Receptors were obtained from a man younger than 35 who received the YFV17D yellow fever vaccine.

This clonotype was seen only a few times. CDR3 protein: CASSQGQGSGELFF. CDR3 coding DNA: TGCGCCAGCAGCCAAGGACAGGGGTCCGGGGAGCTGTTTTTT. The rearrangement joins TRBV4-1 to TRBJ2-2, with 8 bases fitting TRBD1. Germline CDR1 MGHRA, CDR2 YSYEKL. V was pared by 1 base and J by 6 bases, with 1 base of the junction left unmatched. This CDR3 has 14 amino acids.

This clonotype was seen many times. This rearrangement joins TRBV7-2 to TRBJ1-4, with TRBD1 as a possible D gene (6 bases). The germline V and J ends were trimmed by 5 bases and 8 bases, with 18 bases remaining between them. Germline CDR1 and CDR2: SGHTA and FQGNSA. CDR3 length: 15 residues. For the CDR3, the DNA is TGTGCCAGCAGCCCGACGAACAGGGTAAAGGAAAAACTGTTTTTT. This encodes CASSPTNRVKEKLFF.

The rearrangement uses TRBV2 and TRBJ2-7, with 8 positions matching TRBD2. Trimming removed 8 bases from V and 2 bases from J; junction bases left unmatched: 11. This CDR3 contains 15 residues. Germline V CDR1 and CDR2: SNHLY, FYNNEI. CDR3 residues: CASGGRGEATYEQYV. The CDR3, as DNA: TGTGCCAGCGGAGGGCGGGGGGAAGCAACCTACGAGCAGTACGTC.

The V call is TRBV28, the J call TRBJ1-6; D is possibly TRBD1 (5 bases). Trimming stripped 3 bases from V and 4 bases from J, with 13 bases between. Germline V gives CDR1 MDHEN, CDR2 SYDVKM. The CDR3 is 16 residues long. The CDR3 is CASSFPTGLYNSPLHF. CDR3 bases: TGTGCCAGCAGTTTCCCCACAGGACTATATAATTCACCCCTCCACTTT.

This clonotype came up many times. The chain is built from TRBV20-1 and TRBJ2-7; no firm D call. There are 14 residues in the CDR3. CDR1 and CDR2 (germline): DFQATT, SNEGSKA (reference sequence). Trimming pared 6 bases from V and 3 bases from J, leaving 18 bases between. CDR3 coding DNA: TGCAGTGCGATCCGCCCGGCCACAGACTACGAGCAGTACTTC. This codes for CSAIRPATDYEQYF.

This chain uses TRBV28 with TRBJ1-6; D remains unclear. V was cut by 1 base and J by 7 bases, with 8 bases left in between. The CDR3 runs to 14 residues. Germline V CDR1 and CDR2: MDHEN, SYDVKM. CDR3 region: CASSLSPMNSPLHF. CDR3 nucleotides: TGTGCCAGCAGTTTATCGCCGATGAATTCACCCCTCCACTTT.